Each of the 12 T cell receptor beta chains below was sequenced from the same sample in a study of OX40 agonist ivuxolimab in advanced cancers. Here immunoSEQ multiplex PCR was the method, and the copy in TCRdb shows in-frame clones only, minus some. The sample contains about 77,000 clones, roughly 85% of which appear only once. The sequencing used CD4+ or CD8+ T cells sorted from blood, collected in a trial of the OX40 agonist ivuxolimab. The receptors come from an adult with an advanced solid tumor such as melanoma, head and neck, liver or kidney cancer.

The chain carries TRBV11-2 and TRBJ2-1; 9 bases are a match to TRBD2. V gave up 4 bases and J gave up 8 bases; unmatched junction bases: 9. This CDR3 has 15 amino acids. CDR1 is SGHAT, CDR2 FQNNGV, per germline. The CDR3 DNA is TGTGCCAGCAGCTCCAGCGGGGGGCGAGGATATGAGCAGTTCTTC. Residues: CASSSSGGRGYEQFF.

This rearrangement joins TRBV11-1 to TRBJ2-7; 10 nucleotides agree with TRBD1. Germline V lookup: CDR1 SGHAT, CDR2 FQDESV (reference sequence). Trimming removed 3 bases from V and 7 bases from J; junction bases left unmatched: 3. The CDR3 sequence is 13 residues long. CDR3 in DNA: TGTGCCAGCAGCTTCGGACAGGGGGGGGAGCAGTACTTC. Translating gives CASSFGQGGEQYF.

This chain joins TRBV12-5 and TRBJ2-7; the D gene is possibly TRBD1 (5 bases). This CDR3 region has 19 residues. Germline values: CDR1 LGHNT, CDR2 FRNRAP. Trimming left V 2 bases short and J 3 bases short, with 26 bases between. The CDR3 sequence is CASGLPPLMTESRSYEQYF. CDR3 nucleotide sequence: TGTGCTAGTGGTTTGCCACCCCTCATGACAGAGTCTAGGAGCTACGAGCAGTACTTC.

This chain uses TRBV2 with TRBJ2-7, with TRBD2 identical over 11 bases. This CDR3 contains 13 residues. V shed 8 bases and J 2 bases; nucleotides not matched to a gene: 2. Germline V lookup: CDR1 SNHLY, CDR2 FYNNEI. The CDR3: CASRLAGTYEQYF. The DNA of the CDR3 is TGTGCCAGCCGACTAGCGGGGACCTACGAGCAGTACTTC. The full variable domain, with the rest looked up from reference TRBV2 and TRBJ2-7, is EPEVTQTPSHQVTQMGQEVILRCVPISNHLYFYWYRQILGQKVEFLVSFYNNEISEKSEIFDDQFSVERPDGSNFTLKIRSTKLEDSAMYFCASRLAGTYEQYFGPGTRLTVT.

The DNA for the CDR3 is TGTGCCAGCAGTGATCTGTTGTCAGGGTCCGGGGAGCTGTTTTTT. This translates into CASSDLLSGSGELFF. This chain links TRBV2 with TRBJ2-2, with a possible D match to TRBD1 (5 bases). Germline V CDR1 and CDR2: SNHLY, FYNNEI. This CDR3 has 15 amino acids. V was cut by 3 bases and J by 6 bases, with 14 bases left in between.

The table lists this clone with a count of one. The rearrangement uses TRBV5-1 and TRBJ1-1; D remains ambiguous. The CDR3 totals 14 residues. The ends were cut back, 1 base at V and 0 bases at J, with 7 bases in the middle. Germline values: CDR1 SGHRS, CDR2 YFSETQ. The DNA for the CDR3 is TGCGCCAGCAGCTTGCAGACGGTGAACACTGAAGCTTTCTTT. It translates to CASSLQTVNTEAFF.

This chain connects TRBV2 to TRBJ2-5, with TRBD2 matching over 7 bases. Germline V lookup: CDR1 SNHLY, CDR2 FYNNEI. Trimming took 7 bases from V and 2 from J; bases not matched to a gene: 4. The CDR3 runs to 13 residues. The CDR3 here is CASTGTTQETQYF. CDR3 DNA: TGTGCCAGCACCGGGACTACACAAGAGACCCAGTACTTC.

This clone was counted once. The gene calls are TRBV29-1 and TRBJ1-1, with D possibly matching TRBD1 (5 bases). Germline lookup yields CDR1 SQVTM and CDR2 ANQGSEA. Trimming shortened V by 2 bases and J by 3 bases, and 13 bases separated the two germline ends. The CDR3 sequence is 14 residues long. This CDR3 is CSVELAGTYTEAFF. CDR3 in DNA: TGCAGCGTTGAATTGGCAGGGACCTACACTGAAGCTTTCTTT.

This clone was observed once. The CDR3 DNA reads TGTGCCAGCAGTGAAGCGCTTCCCCGCACAGATACGCAGTATTTT. Protein sequence: CASSEALPRTDTQYF. V usage is TRBV2 and J usage is TRBJ2-3; D gene unclear. Germline V gives CDR1 SNHLY, CDR2 FYNNEI. The germline V and J ends were trimmed by 0 bases and 1 base, with 8 bases remaining between them. CDR3 length equals 15 residues.

Written as DNA, the CDR3 is TGTGCCAGCAGCTTACTCAGGGGGGCTACTGAAGCTTTCTTT. Residues: CASSLLRGATEAFF. The V call is TRBV11-2, the J call TRBJ1-1; TRBD1 aligns across 7 bases. The germline V gene encodes CDR1 SGHAT and CDR2 FQNNGV. Trimming took 2 bases from V and 5 from J; bases not matched to a gene: 5. This CDR3 has 14 amino acids.

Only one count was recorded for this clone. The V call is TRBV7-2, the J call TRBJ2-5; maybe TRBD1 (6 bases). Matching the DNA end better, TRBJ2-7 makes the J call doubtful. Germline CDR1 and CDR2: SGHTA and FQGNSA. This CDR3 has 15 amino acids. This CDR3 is CASSSYRGQAYEQYF. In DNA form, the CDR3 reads TGTGCCAGCAGCTCATATCGGGGACAAGCCTACGAGCAGTACTTC.

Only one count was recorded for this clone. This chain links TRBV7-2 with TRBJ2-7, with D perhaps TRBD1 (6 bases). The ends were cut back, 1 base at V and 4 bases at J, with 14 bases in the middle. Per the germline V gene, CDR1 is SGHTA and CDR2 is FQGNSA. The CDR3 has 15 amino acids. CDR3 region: CASSLGGRGFYEQYF. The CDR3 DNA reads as TGTGCCAGCAGCTTAGGTGGCAGGGGTTTTTACGAGCAGTACTTC.